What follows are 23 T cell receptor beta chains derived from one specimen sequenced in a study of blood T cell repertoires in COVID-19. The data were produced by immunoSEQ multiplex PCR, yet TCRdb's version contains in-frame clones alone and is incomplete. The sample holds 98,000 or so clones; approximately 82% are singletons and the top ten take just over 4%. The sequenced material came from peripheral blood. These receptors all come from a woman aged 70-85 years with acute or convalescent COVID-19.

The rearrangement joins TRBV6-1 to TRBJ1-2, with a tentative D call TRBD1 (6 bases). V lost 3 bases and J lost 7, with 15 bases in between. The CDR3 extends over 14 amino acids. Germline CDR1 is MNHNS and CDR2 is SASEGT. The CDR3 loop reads CASSDPRGAAGYTF. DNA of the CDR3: TGTGCCAGCAGTGACCCTCGGGGGGCGGCTGGCTACACCTTC.

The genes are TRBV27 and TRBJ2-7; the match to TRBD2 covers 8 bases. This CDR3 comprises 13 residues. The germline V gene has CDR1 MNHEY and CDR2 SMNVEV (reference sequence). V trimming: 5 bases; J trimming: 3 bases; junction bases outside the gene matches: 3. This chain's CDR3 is CASSRTSYYEQYF. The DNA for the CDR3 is TGTGCCAGCAGTCGGACTAGCTACTACGAGCAGTACTTC.

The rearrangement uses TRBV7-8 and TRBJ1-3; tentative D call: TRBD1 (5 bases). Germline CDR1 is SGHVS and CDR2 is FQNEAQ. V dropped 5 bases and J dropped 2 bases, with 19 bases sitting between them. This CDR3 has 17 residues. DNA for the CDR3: TGTGCCAGCAGCCCTGCCCCTCCGACAGTCGCTGGAAACACCATATATTTT. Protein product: CASSPAPPTVAGNTIYF.

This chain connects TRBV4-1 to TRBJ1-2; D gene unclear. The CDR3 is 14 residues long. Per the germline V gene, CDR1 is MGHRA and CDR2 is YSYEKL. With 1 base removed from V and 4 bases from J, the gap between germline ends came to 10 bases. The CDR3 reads CASSQVEQTYGYTF. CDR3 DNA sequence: TGCGCCAGCAGCCAAGTGGAACAGACCTATGGCTACACCTTC.

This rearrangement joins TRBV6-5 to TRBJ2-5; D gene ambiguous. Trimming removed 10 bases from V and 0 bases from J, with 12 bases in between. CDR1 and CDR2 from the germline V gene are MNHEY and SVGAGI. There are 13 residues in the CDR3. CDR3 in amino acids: CANQAQYQETQYF. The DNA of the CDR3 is TGTGCCAATCAGGCCCAGTACCAAGAGACCCAGTACTTC.

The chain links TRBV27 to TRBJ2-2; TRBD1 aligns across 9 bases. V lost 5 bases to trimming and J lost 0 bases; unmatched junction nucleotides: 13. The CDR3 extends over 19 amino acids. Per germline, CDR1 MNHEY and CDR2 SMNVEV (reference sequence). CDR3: CASSRGTGFRGPNTGELFF. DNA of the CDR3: TGTGCCAGCAGTCGGGGGACAGGGTTTCGCGGGCCGAACACCGGGGAGCTGTTTTTT.

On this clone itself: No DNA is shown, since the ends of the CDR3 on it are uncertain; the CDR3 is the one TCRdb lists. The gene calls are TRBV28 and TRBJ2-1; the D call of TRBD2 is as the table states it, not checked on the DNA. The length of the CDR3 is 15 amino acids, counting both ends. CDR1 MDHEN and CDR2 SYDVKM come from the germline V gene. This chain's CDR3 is CASSTSGLAVNEQFF.

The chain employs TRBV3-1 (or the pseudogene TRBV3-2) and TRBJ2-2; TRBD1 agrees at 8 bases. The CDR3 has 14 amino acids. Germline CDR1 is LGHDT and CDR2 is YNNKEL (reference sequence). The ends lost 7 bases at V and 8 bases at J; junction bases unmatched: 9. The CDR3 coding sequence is TGTGCCAGCACTCAGGGGGCAAGAGCGGGGGAGCTGTTTTTT. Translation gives CASTQGARAGELFF.

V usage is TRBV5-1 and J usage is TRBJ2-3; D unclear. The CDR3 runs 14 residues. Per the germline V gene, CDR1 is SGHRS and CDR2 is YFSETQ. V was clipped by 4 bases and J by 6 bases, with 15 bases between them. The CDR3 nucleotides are TGCGCCAGCAGCCCGAGAGGAGCTGAGGATACGCAGTATTTT. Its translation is CASSPRGAEDTQYF.

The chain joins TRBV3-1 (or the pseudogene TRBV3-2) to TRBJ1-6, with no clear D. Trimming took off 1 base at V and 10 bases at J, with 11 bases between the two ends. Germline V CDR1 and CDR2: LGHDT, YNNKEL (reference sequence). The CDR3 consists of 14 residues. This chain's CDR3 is CASSQGYGGSPLHF. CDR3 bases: TGTGCCAGCAGCCAAGGGTATGGAGGGTCACCCCTCCACTTT.

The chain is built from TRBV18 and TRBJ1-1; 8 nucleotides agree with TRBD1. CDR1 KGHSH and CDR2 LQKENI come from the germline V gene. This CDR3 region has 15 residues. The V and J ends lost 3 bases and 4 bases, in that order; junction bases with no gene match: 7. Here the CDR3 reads CASSPSRGRSTEAFF. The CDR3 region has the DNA TGTGCCAGCTCACCGAGCAGGGGGCGAAGCACTGAAGCTTTCTTT. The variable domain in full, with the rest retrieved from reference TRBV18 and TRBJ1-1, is NAGVMQNPRHLVRRRGQEARLRCSPMKGHSHVYWYRQLPEEGLKFMVYLQKENIIDESGMPKERFSAEFPKEGPSILRIQQVVRGDSAAYFCASSPSRGRSTEAFFGQGTRLTVV.

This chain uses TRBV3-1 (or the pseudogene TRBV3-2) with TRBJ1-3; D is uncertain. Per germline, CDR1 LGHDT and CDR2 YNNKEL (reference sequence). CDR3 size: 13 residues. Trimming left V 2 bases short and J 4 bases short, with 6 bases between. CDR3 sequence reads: CASSQSLGNTIYF. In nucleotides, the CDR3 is TGTGCCAGCAGCCAATCTCTGGGAAACACCATATATTTT.

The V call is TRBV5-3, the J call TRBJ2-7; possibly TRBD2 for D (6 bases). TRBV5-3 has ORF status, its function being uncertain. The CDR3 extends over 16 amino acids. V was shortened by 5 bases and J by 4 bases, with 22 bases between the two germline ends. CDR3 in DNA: TGTGCCAGAAGGTCCCCCCGCGGGATCTTAGGATACGAGCAGTACTTC. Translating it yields CARRSPRGILGYEQYF.

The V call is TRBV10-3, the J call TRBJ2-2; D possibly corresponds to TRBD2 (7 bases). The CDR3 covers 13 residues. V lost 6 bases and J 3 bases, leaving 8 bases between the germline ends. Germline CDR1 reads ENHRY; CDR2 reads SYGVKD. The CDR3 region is CAIRGGDTGELFF. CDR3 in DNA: TGTGCCATCAGAGGGGGGGACACCGGGGAGCTGTTTTTT.

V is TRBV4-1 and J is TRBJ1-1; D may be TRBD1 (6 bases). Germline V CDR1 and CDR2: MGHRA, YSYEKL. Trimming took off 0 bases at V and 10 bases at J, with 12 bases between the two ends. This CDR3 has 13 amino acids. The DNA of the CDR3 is TGCGCCAGCAGCCAAGATTTCGGGGACACAGCTTTCTTT. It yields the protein CASSQDFGDTAFF.

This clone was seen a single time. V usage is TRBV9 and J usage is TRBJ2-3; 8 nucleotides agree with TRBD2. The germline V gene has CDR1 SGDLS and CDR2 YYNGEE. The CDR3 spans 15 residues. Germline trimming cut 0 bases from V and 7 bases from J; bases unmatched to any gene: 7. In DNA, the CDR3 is TGTGCCAGCAGCGTAGCTCCGGGACTAGAAAATACGCAGTATTTT. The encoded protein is CASSVAPGLENTQYF.

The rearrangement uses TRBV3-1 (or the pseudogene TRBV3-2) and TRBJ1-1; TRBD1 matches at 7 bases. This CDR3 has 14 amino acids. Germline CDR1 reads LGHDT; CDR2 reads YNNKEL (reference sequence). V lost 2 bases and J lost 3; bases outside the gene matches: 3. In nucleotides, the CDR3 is TGTGCCAGCAGCCAAAGGGACAGAGACACTGAAGCTTTCTTT. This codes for CASSQRDRDTEAFF.

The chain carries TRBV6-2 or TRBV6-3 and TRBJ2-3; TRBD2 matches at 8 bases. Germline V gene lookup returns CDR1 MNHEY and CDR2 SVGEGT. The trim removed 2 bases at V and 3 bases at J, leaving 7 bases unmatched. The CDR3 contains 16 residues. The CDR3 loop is CASSYPQGLGTDTQYF. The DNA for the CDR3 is TGTGCCAGCAGTTACCCCCAGGGACTAGGAACAGATACGCAGTATTTT.

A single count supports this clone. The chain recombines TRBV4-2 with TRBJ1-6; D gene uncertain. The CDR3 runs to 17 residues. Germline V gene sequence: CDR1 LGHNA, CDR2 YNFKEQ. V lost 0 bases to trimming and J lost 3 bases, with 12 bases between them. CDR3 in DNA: TGTGCCAGCAGCCAAGAAACTGGAGGGTTCTATAATTCACCCCTCCACTTT. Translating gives CASSQETGGFYNSPLHF.

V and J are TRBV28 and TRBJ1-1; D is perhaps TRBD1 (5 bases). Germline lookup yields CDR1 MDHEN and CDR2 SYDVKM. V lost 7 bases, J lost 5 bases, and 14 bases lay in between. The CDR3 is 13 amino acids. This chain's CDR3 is CASIPGGPTEAFF. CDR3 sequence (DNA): TGTGCCAGCATTCCGGGGGGACCGACTGAAGCTTTCTTT.

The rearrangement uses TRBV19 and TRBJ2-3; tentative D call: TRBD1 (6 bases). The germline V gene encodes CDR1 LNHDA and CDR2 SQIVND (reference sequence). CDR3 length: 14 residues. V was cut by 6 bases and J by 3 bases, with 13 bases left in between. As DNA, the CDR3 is TGTGCCAGTAGAGGACAGACGATTACAGATACGCAGTATTTT. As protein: CASRGQTITDTQYF.

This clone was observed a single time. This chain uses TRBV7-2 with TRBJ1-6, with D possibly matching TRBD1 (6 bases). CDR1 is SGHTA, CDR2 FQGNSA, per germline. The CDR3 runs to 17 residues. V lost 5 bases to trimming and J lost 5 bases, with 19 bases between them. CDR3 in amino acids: CASSHLTGRVNNSPLHF. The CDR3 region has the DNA TGTGCCAGCAGCCACCTCACAGGGCGGGTAAATAATTCACCCCTCCACTTT.

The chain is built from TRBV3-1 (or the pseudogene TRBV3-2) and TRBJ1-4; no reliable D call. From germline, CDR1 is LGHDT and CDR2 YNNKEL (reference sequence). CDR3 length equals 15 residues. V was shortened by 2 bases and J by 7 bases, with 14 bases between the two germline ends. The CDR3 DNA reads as TGTGCCAGCAGCCAAAACGCAGGCGTAGGTGAAAAACTGTTTTTT. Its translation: CASSQNAGVGEKLFF.